This T cell receptor (beta chain) was identified in a study of blood T cell repertoires in COVID-19. Those enrolled, adults aged roughly 18 to 100 years, came from roughly 23 US areas. Symptom resolution, clearance, or two negative PCRs marked donors in Cohort 3 as recovered. Germline CDR1 reads SEHNR; CDR2 reads FQNEAQ (reference sequence). Losses at the gene ends were 11 bases for V and 4 bases for J; bases not matched to a gene: 8. The CDR3 loop spans 13 amino acids. Generated by immunoSEQ multiplex PCR, the TCRdb table keeps only in-frame clones and is missing some. The top ten hold roughly 3.4% of the sample, which has 150,000 or so clones, 75% to 90% seen once.

This clonotype was obtained from a woman in her sixties or seventies who had recovered from COVID-19. The chain has TRBV7-9 and TRBJ1-2; 9 bases match TRBD1. Sequencing input: PBMCs or T cells enriched from blood (not recorded which). The CDR3 sequence is CAGGTGMSYGYTF. The CDR3 nucleotides read TGTGCCGGAGGGACAGGGATGTCCTATGGCTACACCTTC.